This record looks at one T cell receptor (beta chain) sequence and its context. Antigen specificity is unknown. These data belong to a study of CXCR3-negative and CXCR3-positive naive CD8 T cells. General observations from the study: More hydrophobic TRB CDR3s occurred in CXCR3-positive than in CXCR3-negative naive cells.

Preparation of TRB cDNA libraries relied on 5' RACE carrying UMI labels. Each CDR3 protein gets one entry in TCRdb, which reprocessed the 5' RACE reads and gives no DNA. The sample totals 130,000 to 150,000 distinct CDR3 sequences. At about 310,000 cells each, triplicate sorts were carried out for each CD8+ T cell subset. Naive CD8+ T cells showed a CD45RO-CCR7+CD27+CD95- phenotype. This CDR3 has 14 amino acids. The germline CDR1 and CDR2 sequences are MNHEY and SVGAGI. The chain links TRBV6-5 to TRBJ2-1; the D gene TCRdb calls, TRBD1, cannot be checked with no DNA. Specimen: naive CXCR3+ CD8+ T cells from blood. Noted subset: CD45RO-CCR7+CD27+CD95- naive CD8+ T cells expressing CXCR3 (TNR3+). This clonotype was obtained from a human donor in good health. Some clones in this sample may be carry-over from other donors' samples. CDR3 amino acids: CASSPGTPYNEQFF.